This entry concerns a single TCR beta chain. Its antigen is unknown. The CDR3 sequence is 18 residues long. Trimming removed 0 bases from V and 6 bases from J, with 21 bases in between. Germline CDR1 reads LNHNV; CDR2 reads YYDKDF (reference sequence). This specimen comes from a study of beta chain features in type 1 diabetes. Expressed TCRB transcripts were sequenced after all isolated RNA was converted to cDNA. TCRdb keeps only in-frame clones here, not all; method: immunoSEQ multiplex PCR. Of 400,000 or so clones listed, 9.6% were seen once; the top ten hold about 0.64%. Findings and caveats of the study: Significant though moderate, a shortening of TCRB CDR3s appeared in all four CD4+ subsets of Type 1 diabetes patients. Amplification by PCR could prefer shorter templates, with the same effect in patients and controls.

This chain uses TRBV15 with TRBJ2-1, with D perhaps TRBD2 (7 bases). Input material: central memory CD4+ T cells from blood. The TCR originated in a man younger than 45 with type 1 diabetes. As DNA, the CDR3 is TGTGCCACCAGCAGAGATGGGGGGGCGGGAAAAGAGGGCAATGAGCAGTTCTTC. Translating gives CATSRDGGAGKEGNEQFF.